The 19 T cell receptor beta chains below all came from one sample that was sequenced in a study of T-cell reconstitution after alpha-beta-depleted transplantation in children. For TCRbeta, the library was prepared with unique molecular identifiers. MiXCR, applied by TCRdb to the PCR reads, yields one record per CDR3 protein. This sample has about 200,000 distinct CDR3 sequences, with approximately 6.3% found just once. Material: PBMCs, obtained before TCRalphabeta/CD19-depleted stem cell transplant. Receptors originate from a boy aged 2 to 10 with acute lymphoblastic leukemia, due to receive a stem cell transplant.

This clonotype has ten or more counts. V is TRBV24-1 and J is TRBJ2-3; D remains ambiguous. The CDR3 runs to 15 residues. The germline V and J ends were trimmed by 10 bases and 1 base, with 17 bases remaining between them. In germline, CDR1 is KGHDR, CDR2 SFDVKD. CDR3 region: CATSLDSSGTDTQYF. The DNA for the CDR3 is TGTGCCACTTCGCTTGACTCGTCTGGCACAGATACGCAGTATTTT.

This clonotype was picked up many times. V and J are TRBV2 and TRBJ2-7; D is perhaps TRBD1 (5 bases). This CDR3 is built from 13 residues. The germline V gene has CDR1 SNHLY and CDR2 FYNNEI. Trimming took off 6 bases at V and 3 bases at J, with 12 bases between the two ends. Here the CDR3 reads CASRAGSIYEQYF. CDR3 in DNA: TGTGCCAGCAGGGCAGGGTCCATCTACGAGCAGTACTTC.

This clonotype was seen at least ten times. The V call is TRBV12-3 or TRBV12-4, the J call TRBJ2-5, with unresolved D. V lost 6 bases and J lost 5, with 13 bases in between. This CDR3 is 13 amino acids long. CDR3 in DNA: TGTGCCAGCAGCTATCCAGCACGGGAGACCCAGTACTTC. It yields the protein CASSYPARETQYF.

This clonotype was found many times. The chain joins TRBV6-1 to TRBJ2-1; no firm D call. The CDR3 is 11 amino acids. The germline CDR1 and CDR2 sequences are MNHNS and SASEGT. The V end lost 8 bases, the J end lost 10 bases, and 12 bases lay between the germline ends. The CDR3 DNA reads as TGTGCCAGCTACCGTCCTTACGAGCAGTTCTTC. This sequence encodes CASYRPYEQFF.

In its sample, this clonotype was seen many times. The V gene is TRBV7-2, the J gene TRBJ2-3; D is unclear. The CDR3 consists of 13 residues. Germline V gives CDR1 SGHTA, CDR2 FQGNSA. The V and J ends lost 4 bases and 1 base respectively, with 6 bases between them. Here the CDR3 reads CASSSLRTDTQYF. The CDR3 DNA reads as TGTGCCAGCAGCTCCCTCCGCACAGATACGCAGTATTTT.

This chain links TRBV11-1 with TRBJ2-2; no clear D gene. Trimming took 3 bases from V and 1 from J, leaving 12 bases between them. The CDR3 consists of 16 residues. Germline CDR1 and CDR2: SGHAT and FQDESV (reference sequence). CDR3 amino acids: CASSFRERLNTGELFF. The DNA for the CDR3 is TGTGCCAGCAGCTTCAGAGAGAGACTGAACACCGGGGAGCTGTTTTTT.

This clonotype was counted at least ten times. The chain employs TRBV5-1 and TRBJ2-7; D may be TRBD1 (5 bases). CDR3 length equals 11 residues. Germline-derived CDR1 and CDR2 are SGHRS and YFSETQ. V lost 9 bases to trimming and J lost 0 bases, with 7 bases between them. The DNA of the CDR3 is TGCGCCAACGGACACTCCTACGAGCAGTACTTC. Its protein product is CANGHSYEQYF. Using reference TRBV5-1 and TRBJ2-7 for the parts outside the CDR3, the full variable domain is KAGVTQTPRYLIKTRGQQVTLSCSPISGHRSVSWYQQTPGQGLQFLFEYFSETQRNKGNFPGRFSGRQFSNSRSEMNVSTLELGDSALYLCANGHSYEQYFGPGTRLTVT.

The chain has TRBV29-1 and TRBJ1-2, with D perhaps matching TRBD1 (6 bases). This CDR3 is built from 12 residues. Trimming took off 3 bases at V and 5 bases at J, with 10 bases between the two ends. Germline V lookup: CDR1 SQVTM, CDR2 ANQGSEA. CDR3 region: CSVDDRSYGYTF. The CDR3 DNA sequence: TGCAGCGTTGACGACAGGAGTTATGGCTACACCTTC.

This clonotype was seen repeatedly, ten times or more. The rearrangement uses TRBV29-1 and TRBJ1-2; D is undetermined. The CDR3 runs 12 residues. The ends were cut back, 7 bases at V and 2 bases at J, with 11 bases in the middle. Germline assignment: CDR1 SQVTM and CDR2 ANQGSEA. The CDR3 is CSEKGENYGYTF. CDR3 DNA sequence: TGCAGCGAGAAGGGAGAGAACTATGGCTACACCTTC.

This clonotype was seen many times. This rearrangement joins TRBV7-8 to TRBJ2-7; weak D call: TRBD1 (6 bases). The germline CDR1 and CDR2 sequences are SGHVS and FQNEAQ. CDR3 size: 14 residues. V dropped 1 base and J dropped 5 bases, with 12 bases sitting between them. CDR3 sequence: CASSLVQGLDEQYF. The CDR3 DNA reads TGTGCCAGCAGCTTAGTTCAGGGGTTGGACGAGCAGTACTTC.

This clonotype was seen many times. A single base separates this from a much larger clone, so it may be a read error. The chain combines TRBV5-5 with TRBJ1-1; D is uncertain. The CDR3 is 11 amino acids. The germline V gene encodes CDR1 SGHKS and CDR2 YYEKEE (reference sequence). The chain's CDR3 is CATSLDGQAFF. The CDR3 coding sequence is TGTGCCACCAGCTTGGACGGACAAGCTTTCTTT.

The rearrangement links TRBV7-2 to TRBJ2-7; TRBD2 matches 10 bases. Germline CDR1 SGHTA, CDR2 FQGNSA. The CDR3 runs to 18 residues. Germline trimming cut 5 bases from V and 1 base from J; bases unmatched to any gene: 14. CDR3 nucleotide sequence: TGTGCCAGCAGCGAGAATGTCTGGGGACTAGCGTCTTCCTACGAGCAGTACTTC. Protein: CASSENVWGLASSYEQYF.

Written as DNA, the CDR3 is TGCGCCAGCAGCGACGGGACTACAAACACCGGGGAGCTGTTTTTT. Translated, it gives CASSDGTTNTGELFF. V is TRBV5-1 and J is TRBJ2-2, with 7 bases that match TRBD2. The CDR3 loop spans 15 amino acids. In germline, CDR1 is SGHRS, CDR2 YFSETQ. The V gene end was trimmed by 4 bases and the J gene end by 2 bases; junction bases not matched to a gene: 5.

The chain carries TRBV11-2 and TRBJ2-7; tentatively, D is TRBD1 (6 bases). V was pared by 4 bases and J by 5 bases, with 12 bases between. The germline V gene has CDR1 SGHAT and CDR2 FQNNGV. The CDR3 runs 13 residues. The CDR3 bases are TGTGCCAGCAGCTCCCGGGACACCAACGAGCAGTACTTC. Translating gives CASSSRDTNEQYF.

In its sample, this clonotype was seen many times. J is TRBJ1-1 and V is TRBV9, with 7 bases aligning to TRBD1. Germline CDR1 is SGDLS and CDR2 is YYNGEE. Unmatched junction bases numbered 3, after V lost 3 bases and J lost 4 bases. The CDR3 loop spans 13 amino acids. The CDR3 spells CASSGNRGTEAFF. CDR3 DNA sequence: TGTGCCAGCAGCGGGAACAGGGGCACTGAAGCTTTCTTT.

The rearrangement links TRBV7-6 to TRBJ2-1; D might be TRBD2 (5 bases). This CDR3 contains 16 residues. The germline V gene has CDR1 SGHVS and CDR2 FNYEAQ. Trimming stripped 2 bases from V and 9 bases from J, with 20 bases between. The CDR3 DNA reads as TGTGCCAGCAGCTTAACTGCCGGGCTAGCATTGCCTGAGCAGTTCTTC. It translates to CASSLTAGLALPEQFF. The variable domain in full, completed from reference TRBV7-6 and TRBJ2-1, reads GAGVSQSPRYKVTKRGQDVALRCDPISGHVSLYWYRQALGQGPEFLTYFNYEAQQDKSGLPNDRFSAERPEGSISTLTIQRTEQRDSAMYRCASSLTAGLALPEQFFGPGTRLTVL.

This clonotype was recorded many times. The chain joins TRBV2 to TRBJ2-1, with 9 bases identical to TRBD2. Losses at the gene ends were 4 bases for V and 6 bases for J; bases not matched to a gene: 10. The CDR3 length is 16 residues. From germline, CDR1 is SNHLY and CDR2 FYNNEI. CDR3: CASSGDSGGFGNEQFF. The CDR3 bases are TGTGCCAGCAGTGGGGATAGCGGGGGCTTCGGCAATGAGCAGTTCTTC.

The CDR3 DNA follows: TGTGCCAGCAGCGAGGAGGGCTACGAGCAGTACTTC. Translating it yields CASSEEGYEQYF. The chain links TRBV7-8 to TRBJ2-7, with D possibly TRBD2 on 6 matching bases. Germline V gene sequence: CDR1 SGHVS, CDR2 FQNEAQ. CDR3 length: 12 amino acids. V gave up 5 bases and J gave up 3 bases, with 8 bases separating them. Together with reference TRBV7-8 and TRBJ2-7, the CDR3 gives the full variable domain: GAGVSQSPRYKVAKRGQDVALRCDPISGHVSLFWYQQALGQGPEFLTYFQNEAQLDKSGLPSDRFFAERPEGSVSTLKIQRTQQEDSAVYLCASSEEGYEQYFGPGTRLTVT.

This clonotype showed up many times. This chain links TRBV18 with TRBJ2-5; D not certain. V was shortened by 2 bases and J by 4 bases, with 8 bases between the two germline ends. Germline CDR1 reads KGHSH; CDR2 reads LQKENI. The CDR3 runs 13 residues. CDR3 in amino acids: CASSPERLETQYF. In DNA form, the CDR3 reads TGTGCCAGCTCACCAGAACGGTTAGAGACCCAGTACTTC. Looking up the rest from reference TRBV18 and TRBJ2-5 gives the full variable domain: NAGVMQNPRHLVRRRGQEARLRCSPMKGHSHVYWYRQLPEEGLKFMVYLQKENIIDESGMPKERFSAEFPKEGPSILRIQQVVRGDSAAYFCASSPERLETQYFGPGTRLLVL.